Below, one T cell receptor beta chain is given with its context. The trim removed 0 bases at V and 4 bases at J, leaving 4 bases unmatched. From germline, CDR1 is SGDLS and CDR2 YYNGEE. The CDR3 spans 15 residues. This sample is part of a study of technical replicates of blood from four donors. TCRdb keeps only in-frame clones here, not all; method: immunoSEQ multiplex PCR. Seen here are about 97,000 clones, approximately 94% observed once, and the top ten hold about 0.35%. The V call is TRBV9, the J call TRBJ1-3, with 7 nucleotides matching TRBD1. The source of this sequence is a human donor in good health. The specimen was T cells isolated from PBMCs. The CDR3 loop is CASSVEGAWGNTIYF. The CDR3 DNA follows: TGTGCCAGCAGCGTAGAGGGGGCCTGGGGAAACACCATATATTTT.